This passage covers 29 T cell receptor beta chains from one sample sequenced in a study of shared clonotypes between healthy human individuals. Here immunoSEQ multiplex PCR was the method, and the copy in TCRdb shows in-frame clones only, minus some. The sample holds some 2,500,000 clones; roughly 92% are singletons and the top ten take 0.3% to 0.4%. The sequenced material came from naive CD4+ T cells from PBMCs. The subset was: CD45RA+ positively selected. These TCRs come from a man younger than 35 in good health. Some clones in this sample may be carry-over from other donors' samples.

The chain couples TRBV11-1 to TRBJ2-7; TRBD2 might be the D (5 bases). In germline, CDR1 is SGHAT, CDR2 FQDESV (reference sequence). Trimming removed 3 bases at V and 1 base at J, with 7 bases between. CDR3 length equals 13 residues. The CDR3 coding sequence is TGTGCCAGCAGCTTCCGGGGATCCTACGAGCAGTACTTC. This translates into CASSFRGSYEQYF.

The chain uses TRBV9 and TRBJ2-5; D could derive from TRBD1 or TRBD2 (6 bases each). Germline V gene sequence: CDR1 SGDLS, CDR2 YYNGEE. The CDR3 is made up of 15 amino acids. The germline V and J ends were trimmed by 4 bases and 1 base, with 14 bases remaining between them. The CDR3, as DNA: TGTGCCAGCAGCCAGGGGCTAGCGATCCAAGAGACCCAGTACTTC. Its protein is CASSQGLAIQETQYF.

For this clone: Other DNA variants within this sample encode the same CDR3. CDR3 amino acids: CSVGTPGNTIYF. CDR3 DNA sequence: TGCAGCGTCGGGACCCCTGGAAACACCATATATTTT. V usage is TRBV29-1 and J usage is TRBJ1-3; a possible D gene is TRBD1 (5 bases). The germline V gene encodes CDR1 SQVTM and CDR2 ANQGSEA. The V and J ends lost 6 bases and 2 bases respectively, with 8 bases between them. The CDR3 covers 12 residues.

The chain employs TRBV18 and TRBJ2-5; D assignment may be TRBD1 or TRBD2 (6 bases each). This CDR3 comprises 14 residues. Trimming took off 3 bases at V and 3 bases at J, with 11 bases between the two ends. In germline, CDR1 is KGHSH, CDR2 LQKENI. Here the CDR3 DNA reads TGTGCCAGCTCACCGAAGGGGGGAGAAGAGACCCAGTACTTC. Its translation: CASSPKGGEETQYF.

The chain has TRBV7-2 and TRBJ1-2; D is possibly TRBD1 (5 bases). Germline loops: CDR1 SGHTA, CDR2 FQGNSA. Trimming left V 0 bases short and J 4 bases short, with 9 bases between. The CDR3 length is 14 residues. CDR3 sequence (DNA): TGTGCCAGCAGCTTAGCGGACACGGCCTATGGCTACACCTTC. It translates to CASSLADTAYGYTF.

CDR3 loop: CASSEATTARNYGYTF. CDR3 DNA sequence: TGTGCCAGCAGTGAAGCCACGACAGCCCGGAACTATGGCTACACCTTC. This chain connects TRBV2 to TRBJ1-2; tentatively, D is TRBD1 (5 bases). Deletions cut 0 bases from V and 2 bases from J, with 13 bases between. CDR3 length: 16 residues. Germline CDR1 is SNHLY and CDR2 is FYNNEI.

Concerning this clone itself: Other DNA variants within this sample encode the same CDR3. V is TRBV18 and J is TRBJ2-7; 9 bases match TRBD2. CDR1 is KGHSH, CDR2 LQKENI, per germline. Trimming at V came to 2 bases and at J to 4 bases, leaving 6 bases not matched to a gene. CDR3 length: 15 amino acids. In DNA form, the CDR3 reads TGTGCCAGCTCACCAAGGGCGGGAGGGCCTTACGAGCAGTACTTC. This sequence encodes CASSPRAGGPYEQYF.

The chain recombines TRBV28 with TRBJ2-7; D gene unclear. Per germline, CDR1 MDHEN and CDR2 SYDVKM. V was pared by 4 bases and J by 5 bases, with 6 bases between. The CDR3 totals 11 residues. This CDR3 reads CASSSYNEQYF. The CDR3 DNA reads TGTGCCAGCAGTTCCTATAACGAGCAGTACTTC. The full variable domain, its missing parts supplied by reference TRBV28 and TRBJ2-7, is DVKVTQSSRYLVKRTGEKVFLECVQDMDHENMFWYRQDPGLGLRLIYFSYDVKMKEKGDIPEGYSVSREKKERFSLILESASTNQTSMYLCASSSYNEQYFGPGTRLTVT.

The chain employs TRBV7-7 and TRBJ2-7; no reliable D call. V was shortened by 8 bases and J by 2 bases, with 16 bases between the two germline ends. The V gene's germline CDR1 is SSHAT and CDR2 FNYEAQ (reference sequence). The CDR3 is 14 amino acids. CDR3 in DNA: TGTGCCAGCGCCCGCCCCAGGTTCACCTACGAGCAGTACTTC. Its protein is CASARPRFTYEQYF.

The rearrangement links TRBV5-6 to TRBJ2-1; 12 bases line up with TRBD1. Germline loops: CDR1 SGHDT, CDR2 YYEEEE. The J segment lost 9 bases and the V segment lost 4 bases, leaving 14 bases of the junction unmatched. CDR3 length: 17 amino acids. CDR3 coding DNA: TGTGCCAGCAGCGTCCCGGGACAGGGGGCGCGGGTGGGTGAGCAGTTCTTC. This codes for CASSVPGQGARVGEQFF.

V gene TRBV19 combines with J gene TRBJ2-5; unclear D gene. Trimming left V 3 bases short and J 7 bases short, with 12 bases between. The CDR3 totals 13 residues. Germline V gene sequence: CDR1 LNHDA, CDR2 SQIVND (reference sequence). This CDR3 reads CASSIDQVGTQYF. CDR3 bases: TGTGCCAGTAGTATTGACCAGGTTGGGACCCAGTACTTC.

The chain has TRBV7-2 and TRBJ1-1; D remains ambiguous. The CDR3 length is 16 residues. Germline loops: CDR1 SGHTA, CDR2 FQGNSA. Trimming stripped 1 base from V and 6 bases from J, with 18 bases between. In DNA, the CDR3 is TGTGCCAGCAGCTTAGTAATTATGGTCGGAGGTTCTGAAGCTTTCTTT. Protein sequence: CASSLVIMVGGSEAFF.

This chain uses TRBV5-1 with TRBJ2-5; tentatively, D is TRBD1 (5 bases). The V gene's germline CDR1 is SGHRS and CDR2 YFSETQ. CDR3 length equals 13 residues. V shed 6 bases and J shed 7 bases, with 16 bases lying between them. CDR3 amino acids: CASTTREDVTQYF. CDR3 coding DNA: TGCGCCAGCACCACCAGGGAAGACGTGACCCAGTACTTC.

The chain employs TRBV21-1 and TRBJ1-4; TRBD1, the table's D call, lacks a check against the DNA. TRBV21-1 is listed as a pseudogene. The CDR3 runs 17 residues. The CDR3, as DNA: TGTGCCAGCAGCAACGGGACAGGGGGCGTAAACTGTGAAAAACTGTTTTTT. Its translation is CASSNGTGGVNCEKLFF.

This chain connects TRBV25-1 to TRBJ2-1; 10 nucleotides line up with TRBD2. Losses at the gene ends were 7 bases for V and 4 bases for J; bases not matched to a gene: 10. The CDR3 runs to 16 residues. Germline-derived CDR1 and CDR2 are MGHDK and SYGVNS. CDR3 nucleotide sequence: TGTGCCAGCACCTCCATAATAGCGGGAGGTTACAATGAGCAGTTCTTC. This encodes CASTSIIAGGYNEQFF.

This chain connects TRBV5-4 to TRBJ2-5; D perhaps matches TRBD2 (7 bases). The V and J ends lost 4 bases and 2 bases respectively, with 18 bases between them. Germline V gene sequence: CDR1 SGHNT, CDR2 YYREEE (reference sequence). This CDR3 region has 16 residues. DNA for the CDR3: TGTGCCAGCAGCCCCGGGGGGAGGACAGATCAAGAGACCCAGTACTTC. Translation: CASSPGGRTDQETQYF.

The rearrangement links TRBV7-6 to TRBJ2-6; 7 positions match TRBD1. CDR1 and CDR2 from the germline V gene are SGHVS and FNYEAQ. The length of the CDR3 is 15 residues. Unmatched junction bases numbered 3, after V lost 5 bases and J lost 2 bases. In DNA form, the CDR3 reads TGTGCCAGCAGCCGAGACAGGGCTGGGGCCAACGTCCTGACTTTC. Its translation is CASSRDRAGANVLTF.

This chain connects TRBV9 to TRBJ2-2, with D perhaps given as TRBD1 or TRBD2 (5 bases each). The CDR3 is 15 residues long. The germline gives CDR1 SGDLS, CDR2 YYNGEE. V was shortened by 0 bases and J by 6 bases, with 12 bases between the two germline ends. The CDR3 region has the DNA TGTGCCAGCAGCGTAGTCGGGACCAACCCCGGGGAGCTGTTTTTT. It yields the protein CASSVVGTNPGELFF.

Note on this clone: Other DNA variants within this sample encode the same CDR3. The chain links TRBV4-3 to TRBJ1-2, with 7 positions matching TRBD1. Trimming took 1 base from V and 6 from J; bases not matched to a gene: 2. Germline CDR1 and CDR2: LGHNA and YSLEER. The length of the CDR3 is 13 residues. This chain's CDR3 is CASSQGQGDGYTF. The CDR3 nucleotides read TGCGCCAGCAGCCAAGGTCAGGGGGATGGCTACACCTTC.

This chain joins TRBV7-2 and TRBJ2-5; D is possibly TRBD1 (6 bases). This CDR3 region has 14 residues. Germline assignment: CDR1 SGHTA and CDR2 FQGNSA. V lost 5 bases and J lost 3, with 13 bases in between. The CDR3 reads CASSKQGTEETQYF. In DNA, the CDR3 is TGTGCCAGCAGCAAACAGGGTACGGAAGAGACCCAGTACTTC.

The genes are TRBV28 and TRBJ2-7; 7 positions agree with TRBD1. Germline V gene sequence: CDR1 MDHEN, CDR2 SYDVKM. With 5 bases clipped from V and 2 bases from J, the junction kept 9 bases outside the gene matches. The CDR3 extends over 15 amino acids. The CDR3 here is CASSIPGTAPYEQYF. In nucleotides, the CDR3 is TGTGCCAGCAGTATTCCCGGGACAGCGCCCTACGAGCAGTACTTC.

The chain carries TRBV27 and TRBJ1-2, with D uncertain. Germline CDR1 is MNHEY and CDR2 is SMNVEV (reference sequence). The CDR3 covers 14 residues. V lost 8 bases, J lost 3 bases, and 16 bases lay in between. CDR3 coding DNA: TGTGCCAGCGGACCAGGATCAAGGCACTATGGCTACACCTTC. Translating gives CASGPGSRHYGYTF.

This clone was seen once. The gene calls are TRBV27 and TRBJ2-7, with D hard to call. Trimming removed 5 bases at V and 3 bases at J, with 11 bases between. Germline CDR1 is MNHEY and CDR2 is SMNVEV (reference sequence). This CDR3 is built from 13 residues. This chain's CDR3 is CASSQPPYYEQYF. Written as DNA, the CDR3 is TGTGCCAGCAGTCAACCCCCTTACTACGAGCAGTACTTC.

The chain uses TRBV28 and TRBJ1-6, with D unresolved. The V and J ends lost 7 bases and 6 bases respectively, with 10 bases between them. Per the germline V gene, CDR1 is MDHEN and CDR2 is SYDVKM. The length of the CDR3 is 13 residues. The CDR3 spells CASTNTVNSPLHF. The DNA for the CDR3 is TGTGCCAGCACGAACACAGTTAATTCACCCCTCCACTTT.

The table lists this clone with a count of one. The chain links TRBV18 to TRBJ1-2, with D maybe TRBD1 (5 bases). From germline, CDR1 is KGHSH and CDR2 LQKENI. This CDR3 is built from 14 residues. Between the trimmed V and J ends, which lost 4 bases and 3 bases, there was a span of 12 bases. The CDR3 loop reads CASSLGGKDYGYTF. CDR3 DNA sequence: TGTGCCAGCTCACTTGGGGGGAAGGACTATGGCTACACCTTC.

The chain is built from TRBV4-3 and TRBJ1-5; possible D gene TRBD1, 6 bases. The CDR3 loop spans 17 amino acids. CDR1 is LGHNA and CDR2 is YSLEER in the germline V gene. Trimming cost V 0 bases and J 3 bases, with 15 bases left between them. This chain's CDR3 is CASSQDLLGQNNQPQHF. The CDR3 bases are TGCGCCAGCAGCCAAGATCTTCTTGGACAGAACAATCAGCCCCAGCATTTT.

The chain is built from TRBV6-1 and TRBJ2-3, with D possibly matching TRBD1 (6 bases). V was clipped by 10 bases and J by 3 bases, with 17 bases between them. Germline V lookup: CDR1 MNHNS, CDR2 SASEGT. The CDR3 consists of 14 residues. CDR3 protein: CATKWGQGTDTQYF. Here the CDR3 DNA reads TGTGCCACTAAGTGGGGGCAGGGGACAGATACGCAGTATTTT.

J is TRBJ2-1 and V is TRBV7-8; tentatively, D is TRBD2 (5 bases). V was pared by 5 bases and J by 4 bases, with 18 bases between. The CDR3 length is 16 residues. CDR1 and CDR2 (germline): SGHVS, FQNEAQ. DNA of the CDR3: TGTGCCAGCAGCCCTTTGTCACGGGGTATATACAATGAGCAGTTCTTC. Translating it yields CASSPLSRGIYNEQFF.

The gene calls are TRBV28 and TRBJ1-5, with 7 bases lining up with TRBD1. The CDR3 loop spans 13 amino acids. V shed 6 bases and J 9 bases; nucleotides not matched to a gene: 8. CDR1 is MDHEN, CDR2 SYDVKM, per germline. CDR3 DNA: TGTGCCAGCAGCCCCAGGGGGTGGAGGCCCCAGCATTTT. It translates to CASSPRGWRPQHF.